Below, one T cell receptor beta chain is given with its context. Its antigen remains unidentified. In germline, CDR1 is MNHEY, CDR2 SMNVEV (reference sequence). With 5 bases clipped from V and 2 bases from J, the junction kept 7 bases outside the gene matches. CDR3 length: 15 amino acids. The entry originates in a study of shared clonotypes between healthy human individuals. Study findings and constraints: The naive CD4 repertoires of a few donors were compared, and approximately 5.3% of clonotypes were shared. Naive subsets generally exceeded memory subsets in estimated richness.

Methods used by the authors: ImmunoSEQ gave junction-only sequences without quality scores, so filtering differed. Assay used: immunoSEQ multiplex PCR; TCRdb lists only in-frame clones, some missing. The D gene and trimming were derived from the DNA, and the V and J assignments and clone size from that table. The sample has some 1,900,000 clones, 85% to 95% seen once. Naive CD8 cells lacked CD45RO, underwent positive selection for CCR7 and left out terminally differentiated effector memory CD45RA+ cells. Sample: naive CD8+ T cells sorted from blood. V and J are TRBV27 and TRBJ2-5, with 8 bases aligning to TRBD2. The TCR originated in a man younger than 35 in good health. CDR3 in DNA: TGTGCCAGCAGTCCAACCACTAGCGGACAAGAGACCCAGTACTTC. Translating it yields CASSPTTSGQETQYF.